This T cell receptor (beta chain) was captured in a study of blood T cell repertoires in COVID-19. About the research overall: Samples of COVID-19 (acute and convalescent) were obtained from the United States, Italy and Spain. PBMCs, B-cell-depleted T cells, or T cells provided the cDNA or gDNA that made up the material.

Per the study methods: By means of reference gene primer amplification, nucleated cell counts were estimated. Profiling relied on immunoSEQ multiplex PCR, and the TCRdb table lists in-frame clones only, not all of them. D and trimming come from the DNA, and the V and J calls and clone size come from that table. The repertoire has 250,000 or so clones, around 87% of them found once; the top ten carry 1.5%. CDR3 length equals 16 residues. Looked up from germline, CDR1 is SNHLY and CDR2 is FYNNEI. V was pared by 5 bases and J by 4 bases, with 18 bases between. The sequence was collected from a woman in her 40s who had recovered from COVID-19. Sequenced material: peripheral blood. The chain combines TRBV2 with TRBJ2-1, with D perhaps TRBD2 (7 bases). The CDR3 sequence: CASSQGRGTPYNEQFF. CDR3 sequence (DNA): TGTGCCAGCAGTCAGGGGAGGGGGACCCCGTACAATGAGCAGTTCTTC.